One sample yielded the 32 T cell receptor beta chains listed below, sequenced in a study of OX40 agonist ivuxolimab in advanced cancers. This table comes from immunoSEQ multiplex PCR, and its TCRdb copy is limited to in-frame clones, with some not included. The sample includes about 60,000 clones, about nine tenths of them seen just once. The sequencing used CD4+ or CD8+ T cells sorted from blood, collected in a trial of the OX40 agonist ivuxolimab. Every receptor here comes from an adult with an advanced solid tumor such as melanoma, head and neck, liver or kidney cancer.

This chain joins TRBV21-1 and TRBJ2-5. TRBV21-1 is a listed pseudogene. The CDR3 consists of 13 residues. As DNA, the CDR3 is TGTGCCAGCAGCCCCCGTAGGCAAGAGACCCAGTACTTC. Its translation: CASSPRRQETQYF.

The V and J genes are TRBV11-2 and TRBJ2-2; a possible D gene is TRBD1 (6 bases). The V end lost 5 bases, the J end lost 5 bases, and 24 bases lay between the germline ends. The germline gives CDR1 SGHAT, CDR2 FQNNGV. This CDR3 comprises 18 residues. CDR3 amino acids: CASSHRDPRGGTTGELFF. The CDR3 nucleotides are TGTGCCAGCAGCCACAGGGACCCACGTGGGGGCACAACCGGGGAGCTGTTTTTT.

The V and J genes are TRBV15 and TRBJ2-7, with D possibly TRBD2 on 5 matching bases. This CDR3 is 14 amino acids long. In germline, CDR1 is LNHNV, CDR2 YYDKDF (reference sequence). V was trimmed by 1 base and J by 2 bases, leaving 9 bases between them. In DNA, the CDR3 is TGTGCCACCAGCAGAGGGCCGGGGACCTACGAGCAGTACTTC. It specifies CATSRGPGTYEQYF.

The rearrangement links TRBV2 to TRBJ1-4; TRBD1 matches 9 bases. The V and J ends lost 5 bases and 5 bases, in that order; junction bases with no gene match: 3. The CDR3 consists of 14 residues. The germline gives CDR1 SNHLY, CDR2 FYNNEI. This CDR3 reads CASSRDRVNEKLFF. CDR3 nucleotides: TGTGCCAGCAGTCGGGACAGGGTAAATGAAAAACTGTTTTTT.

The chain uses TRBV18 and TRBJ1-1; the D is unclear. The CDR3 spans 13 residues. The ends were cut back, 8 bases at V and 3 bases at J, with 13 bases in the middle. The V gene's germline CDR1 is KGHSH and CDR2 LQKENI. The CDR3 bases are TGTGCCAGCCACCCGATAAGGGACACTGAAGCTTTCTTT. Translated: CASHPIRDTEAFF.

The chain carries TRBV27 and TRBJ1-5; D is undetermined. CDR3 length: 13 residues. Germline V gene lookup returns CDR1 MNHEY and CDR2 SMNVEV (reference sequence). Trimming shortened V by 0 bases and J by 3 bases, and 3 bases separated the two germline ends. The CDR3 nucleotides read TGTGCCAGCAGTTTATCTTTCAATCAGCCCCAGCATTTT. It translates to CASSLSFNQPQHF.

This clone was observed a single time. The chain uses TRBV28 and TRBJ2-7, with unresolved D. Germline V gene sequence: CDR1 MDHEN, CDR2 SYDVKM. The CDR3 runs to 11 residues. Trimming took 4 bases from V and 6 from J, leaving 7 bases between them. The CDR3 DNA reads TGTGCCAGCAGTTGGGGTTTCGAGCAGTACTTC. Translation gives CASSWGFEQYF.

V usage is TRBV14 and J usage is TRBJ2-2, with D maybe TRBD1 (6 bases). Between the trimmed V and J ends, which lost 3 bases and 2 bases, there was a span of 16 bases. The CDR3 runs to 17 residues. Germline lookup yields CDR1 SGHDN and CDR2 FVKESK. CDR3 sequence: CASSHLTGPENTGELFF. For the CDR3, the DNA is TGTGCCAGCAGCCACCTGACAGGCCCAGAAAACACCGGGGAGCTGTTTTTT.

The chain carries TRBV28 and TRBJ1-5; 7 positions match TRBD1. This CDR3 has 15 amino acids. Germline V CDR1 and CDR2: MDHEN, SYDVKM. The V segment lost 6 bases and the J segment 3 bases; nucleotides outside the gene matches: 8. CDR3 region: CASRPTGSINQPQHF. CDR3 bases: TGTGCCAGCAGGCCGACAGGGAGTATCAATCAGCCCCAGCATTTT.

The rearrangement uses TRBV9 and TRBJ2-5; no firm D call. The CDR3 extends over 12 amino acids. The germline V gene has CDR1 SGDLS and CDR2 YYNGEE. V was cut by 0 bases and J by 4 bases, with 4 bases left in between. The CDR3 sequence is CASSVGGETQYF. The DNA for the CDR3 is TGTGCCAGCAGCGTAGGGGGAGAGACCCAGTACTTC.

This clone came up once. The rearrangement uses TRBV30 and TRBJ2-5, with D possibly TRBD1 on 6 matching bases. The CDR3 runs to 15 residues. The germline V gene encodes CDR1 GTSNPN and CDR2 SVGIG (reference sequence). The V end was cut by 3 bases, the J end by 1 base, with 15 bases between. CDR3 residues: CAWSTNRAGQETQYF. CDR3 DNA sequence: TGTGCCTGGAGCACAAACAGGGCTGGCCAAGAGACCCAGTACTTC.

This clone was recorded only once. CDR3 region: CASSRGEREGGSQYF. The CDR3, as DNA: TGCGCCAGCAGCCGCGGGGAGCGGGAGGGAGGGTCCCAGTACTTC. V and J are TRBV4-1 and TRBJ2-5; 10 bases agree with TRBD2. The V segment lost 4 bases and the J segment 9 bases; nucleotides outside the gene matches: 11. CDR3 length equals 15 residues. Germline assignment: CDR1 MGHRA and CDR2 YSYEKL.

This clone was picked up a small number of times. V is TRBV10-3 and J is TRBJ1-2, with TRBD1 matching over 11 bases. The CDR3 is 16 residues long. J lost 6 bases, V lost 4 bases, and 10 bases had no gene match. In germline, CDR1 is ENHRY, CDR2 SYGVKD. The CDR3 region is CAISGGQGARVDGYTF. The CDR3, as DNA: TGTGCCATCAGTGGAGGACAGGGGGCGCGAGTAGATGGCTACACCTTC.

The rearrangement uses TRBV6-6 and TRBJ1-4; 7 bases are shared with TRBD1. Germline V lookup: CDR1 MNHNY, CDR2 SVGAGI (reference sequence). V dropped 10 bases and J dropped 3; count of bases not matched to a gene: 8. This CDR3 region has 14 residues. The CDR3 bases are TGTGCCACCCGAACGACAGGGTCTAATGAAAAACTGTTTTTT. Protein sequence: CATRTTGSNEKLFF.

The chain recombines TRBV6-5 with TRBJ2-7; 7 nucleotides align to TRBD1. Germline CDR1 reads MNHEY; CDR2 reads SVGAGI. The CDR3 is 14 amino acids. Trimming at V came to 5 bases and at J to 3 bases, leaving 7 bases not matched to a gene. This chain's CDR3 is CASSKTGWDYEQYF. CDR3 coding DNA: TGTGCCAGCAGTAAGACAGGGTGGGACTACGAGCAGTACTTC.

A word on this clone: At one end, the junction sequence differs from germline, possibly due to a read error. The rearrangement uses TRBV11-2 and TRBJ2-7; D is ambiguous. Germline CDR1 reads SGHAT; CDR2 reads FQNNGV. The CDR3 consists of 12 residues. CDR3: CASSFLGEVYSF. CDR3 in DNA: TGTGCCAGCAGCTTTCTAGGAGAAGTTTATAGCTTC.

The rearrangement uses TRBV2 and TRBJ1-5; 10 positions match TRBD1. Germline CDR1 SNHLY, CDR2 FYNNEI. The CDR3 consists of 14 residues. Germline trimming cut 4 bases from V and 6 bases from J; bases unmatched to any gene: 3. The CDR3 is CASSGQGAGQPQHF. The CDR3 bases are TGTGCCAGCAGTGGACAGGGGGCCGGTCAGCCCCAGCATTTT.

CDR3 coding DNA: TGCGCCAGCAGCTTGGGGAGCGCCGGCGGCTACACCTTC. It specifies CASSLGSAGGYTF. The chain joins TRBV5-1 to TRBJ1-2; no firm D call. Looked up from germline, CDR1 is SGHRS and CDR2 is YFSETQ. The CDR3 extends over 13 amino acids. Trimming took off 0 bases at V and 8 bases at J, with 11 bases between the two ends.

The chain is built from TRBV27 and TRBJ1-5, with TRBD1 identical over 9 bases. Germline V CDR1 and CDR2: MNHEY, SMNVEV (reference sequence). There are 18 residues in the CDR3. With 6 bases clipped from V and 1 base from J, the junction kept 13 bases outside the gene matches. The CDR3 DNA reads TGTGCCAGCAGACCTCCCCAGCCGGGACAGGGAAGCAATCAGCCCCAGCATTTT. Its translation is CASRPPQPGQGSNQPQHF.

V and J are TRBV10-1 and TRBJ2-5, with D perhaps matching TRBD2 (5 bases). Near its end, the DNA agrees better with TRBJ2-7, so the J call may be wrong. Per germline, CDR1 WNHNN and CDR2 SYGVQD (reference sequence). This CDR3 has 14 amino acids. CDR3: CASSDGGHSYEQYF. CDR3 in DNA: TGCGCCAGCAGTGACGGCGGGCACTCCTACGAGCAGTACTTC.

The V and J genes are TRBV2 and TRBJ1-1, with 7 bases aligning to TRBD1. Per the germline V gene, CDR1 is SNHLY and CDR2 is FYNNEI. The CDR3 consists of 17 residues. V shed 4 bases, J shed 5 bases, and the junction held 16 bases outside the gene matches. The CDR3 coding sequence is TGTGCCAGCAGTGGGCCCCCCCGGCAGGGGGTTAGAACTGAAGCTTTCTTT. Protein product: CASSGPPRQGVRTEAFF.

The chain combines TRBV28 with TRBJ2-5, with 8 bases identical to TRBD2. Germline V gene sequence: CDR1 MDHEN, CDR2 SYDVKM. CDR3 length: 14 residues. V lost 5 bases and J lost 2; bases outside the gene matches: 4. The CDR3 is CASSGGGRQETQYF. As DNA, the CDR3 is TGTGCCAGCAGTGGGGGCGGGAGGCAAGAGACCCAGTACTTC.

The chain carries TRBV5-1 and TRBJ2-7, with 9 bases that match TRBD1. Trimming cost V 0 bases and J 2 bases; bases outside gene matches: 0. Germline V lookup: CDR1 SGHRS, CDR2 YFSETQ. The CDR3 extends over 14 amino acids. The CDR3 DNA reads TGCGCCAGCAGCTTGGGGACAGGGGCCTACGAGCAGTACTTC. It codes for CASSLGTGAYEQYF.

The chain is built from TRBV27 and TRBJ1-1; TRBD1 matches at 9 bases. The germline gives CDR1 MNHEY, CDR2 SMNVEV (reference sequence). V lost 7 bases to trimming and J lost 5 bases; unmatched junction nucleotides: 11. This CDR3 has 15 residues. In DNA form, the CDR3 reads TGTGCCAGCAAAACGACAGGGGGTTTTAGAACTGAAGCTTTCTTT. Translating it yields CASKTTGGFRTEAFF.

This clone was observed a handful of times. This chain uses TRBV7-9 with TRBJ2-1; D is possibly TRBD2 (6 bases). CDR1 and CDR2 (germline): SEHNR, FQNEAQ (reference sequence). The length of the CDR3 is 15 residues. Deletions cut 5 bases from V and 5 bases from J, with 16 bases between. This CDR3 is CASSLPLAQDNEQFF. CDR3 nucleotide sequence: TGTGCCAGCAGCCTCCCGCTAGCGCAAGACAATGAGCAGTTCTTC.

CDR3 amino acids: CSAGTGFGNTIYF. CDR3 DNA sequence: TGCAGCGCCGGGACAGGGTTCGGAAACACCATATATTTT. The chain employs TRBV29-1 and TRBJ1-3; 9 bases are a match to TRBD1. J was trimmed by 4 bases and V by 7 bases; bases with no gene match: 5. CDR3 size: 13 residues. Per the germline V gene, CDR1 is SQVTM and CDR2 is ANQGSEA.

This clone was observed a few times. The chain joins TRBV7-6 to TRBJ1-6; the D gene is possibly TRBD1 (5 bases). CDR1 SGHVS and CDR2 FNYEAQ come from the germline V gene. V lost 1 base and J lost 9, with 7 bases in between. The CDR3 is made up of 13 amino acids. CDR3 in DNA: TGTGCCAGCAGCTTAGTTGGGGGTTCACCCCTCCACTTT. Its translation is CASSLVGGSPLHF. Filled out from reference TRBV7-6 and TRBJ1-6, the complete variable domain reads GAGVSQSPRYKVTKRGQDVALRCDPISGHVSLYWYRQALGQGPEFLTYFNYEAQQDKSGLPNDRFSAERPEGSISTLTIQRTEQRDSAMYRCASSLVGGSPLHFGNGTRLTVT.

This clone was observed once. This chain links TRBV28 with TRBJ2-2; 15 nucleotides line up with TRBD2. The CDR3 contains 18 residues. V lost 4 bases and J lost 7; bases outside the gene matches: 10. Germline V gene sequence: CDR1 MDHEN, CDR2 SYDVKM. In DNA form, the CDR3 reads TGTGCCAGCAGTTCACGGACTAGCGGGAGGGGCCGTGGCGGGGAGCTGTTTTTT. Amino acids: CASSSRTSGRGRGGELFF. The variable domain in full, completed from reference TRBV28 and TRBJ2-2, reads DVKVTQSSRYLVKRTGEKVFLECVQDMDHENMFWYRQDPGLGLRLIYFSYDVKMKEKGDIPEGYSVSREKKERFSLILESASTNQTSMYLCASSSRTSGRGRGGELFFGEGSRLTVL.

This clone was observed a handful of times. This chain links TRBV29-1 with TRBJ1-3; no clear D gene. Trimming took 1 base from V and 4 from J, leaving 8 bases between them. Looked up from germline, CDR1 is SQVTM and CDR2 is ANQGSEA. The CDR3 contains 13 residues. CDR3 DNA: TGCAGCGTTGAAGTGGAGAGAGGAAACACCATATATTTT. Protein sequence: CSVEVERGNTIYF. Full variable domain (outside the CDR3, taken from reference TRBV29-1 and TRBJ1-3): SAVISQKPSRDICQRGTSLTIQCQVDSQVTMMFWYRQQPGQSLTLIATANQGSEATYESGFVIDKFPISRPNLTFSTLTVSNMSPEDSSIYLCSVEVERGNTIYFGEGSWLTVV.

The chain's CDR3 is CASSPRLGQGLHEQFF. In nucleotides, the CDR3 is TGTGCCAGCTCACCTCGTTTGGGACAGGGTCTCCATGAGCAGTTCTTC. The V and J genes are TRBV18 and TRBJ2-1; 9 bases fit TRBD1. Per germline, CDR1 KGHSH and CDR2 LQKENI. The junction had 11 bases not matched to a gene; V was cut back by 3 bases and J by 8 bases. This CDR3 is built from 16 residues.

The chain is built from TRBV28 and TRBJ2-7, with no clear D. The CDR3 sequence is 15 residues long. Trimming removed 5 bases from V and 5 bases from J, with 19 bases in between. CDR1 and CDR2 from the germline V gene are MDHEN and SYDVKM. CDR3 loop: CASSASAGLSNEQYF. DNA for the CDR3: TGTGCCAGCAGTGCGTCGGCCGGGCTGAGTAACGAGCAGTACTTC.

This rearrangement joins TRBV4-2 to TRBJ2-7; maybe TRBD2 (5 bases). Germline CDR1 LGHNA, CDR2 YNFKEQ. The CDR3 sequence is 13 residues long. V lost 5 bases and J lost 3, with 11 bases in between. The CDR3 reads CASSVSGNYEQYF. In DNA form, the CDR3 reads TGTGCCAGCAGCGTATCCGGGAACTACGAGCAGTACTTC.